This passage covers 3 T cell receptor beta chains from one sample sequenced in a study of metastatic and nonmetastatic thyroid tumors (dated by TCRdb to the early 2020s). Receptors were amplified or captured by PCR. The instrument given in TCRdb is Illumina HiSeq 4000. The public reads were reprocessed in TCRdb via fastp at Q25 and MiXCR, keeping in-frame beta chains. For this sample there are 25,000 to 30,000 clones; under 30% appear just once. Over 5% of the sample is held by the ten biggest clonotypes. None of the patients had been given any treatment before thyroid surgery. The sample was blood. These receptors were collected from a female donor with papillary thyroid cancer or a benign thyroid nodule (not recorded which). Some clones in this sample may be carry-over from other donors' samples.

Ten or more counts support this clone. CDR3 loop: CASSEPRGDEKLFF. The CDR3 DNA reads TGTGCCAGCAGTGAACCCCGGGGGGATGAAAAACTGTTTTTT. This chain uses TRBV25-1 with TRBJ1-4; weak D call: TRBD1 (5 bases). CDR3 size: 14 residues. Per germline, CDR1 MGHDK and CDR2 SYGVNS. Trimming left V 2 bases short and J 6 bases short, with 10 bases between. The complete variable domain, with remaining parts taken from reference TRBV25-1 and TRBJ1-4, reads EADIYQTPRYLVIGTGKKITLECSQTMGHDKMYWYQQDPGMELHLIHYSYGVNSTEKGDLSSESTVSRIRTEHFPLTLESARPSHTSQYLCASSEPRGDEKLFFGSGTQLSVL.

In its sample, this clone was seen a few times. Germline and junction disagree at one end, which may indicate a read error. The rearrangement uses TRBV28 and TRBJ2-6, with D possibly being TRBD2 (7 bases). The CDR3 runs 15 residues. The V gene's germline CDR1 is MDHEN and CDR2 SYDVKM. The CDR3 DNA reads TGTGCCAGCAGTTTAAGTAGGGGAGGGGGCAACGTCCTGACTTTC. The encoded protein is CASSLSRGGGNVLTF.

The J gene is TRBJ2-1, the V gene TRBV5-1; 10 bases are shared with TRBD2. The germline V gene encodes CDR1 SGHRS and CDR2 YFSETQ. V dropped 4 bases and J dropped 7; count of bases not matched to a gene: 11. The CDR3 runs 16 residues. The CDR3 reads CASSPTSGRALNEQFF. DNA of the CDR3: TGCGCCAGCAGCCCCACCAGCGGGAGGGCCTTGAATGAGCAGTTCTTC.